These T cell receptor beta chains were read from a single sample in a study of shared clonotypes between healthy human individuals. TCRdb's table, derived via immunoSEQ multiplex PCR, lists solely in-frame clones and lacks some. The sample has about 2.4 million clones, roughly 93% seen once; the top ten hold around 0.4%. The sequencing sample was made of naive CD4+ T cells from PBMCs. Receptor source: a man aged 18 to 35 in good health. Some clones in this sample may be carry-over from other donors' samples. CDR3s include the opening cysteine and the closing phenylalanine or tryptophan. A D gene is named only where the DNA matches it firmly. Expanded clones are given a class, and other clones once, few, many or no size at all.

clone_size	v_call	d_call	j_call	cdr3_nt	cdr3_aa
.	TRBV5-1	TRBD2	TRBJ2-1	TGCGCCAGCAGCAGCGGGACTCTAGGCTCCTACAATGAGCAGTTCTTC	CASSSGTLGSYNEQFF
once	TRBV9	TRBD2	TRBJ2-1	TGTGCCAGCAGCGTCCAGCGGGAGCCCTACAATGAGCAGTTCTTC	CASSVQREPYNEQFF
.	TRBV6-5	.	TRBJ1-2	TGTGCCACTACTCCCGTAGGGGGGCAGGATGGCTACACCTTC	CATTPVGGQDGYTF
once	TRBV18	.	TRBJ1-5	TGTGCCAGCTCCCGAGGGTCGGATCAGCCCCAGCATTTT	CASSRGSDQPQHF
.	TRBV6-6	TRBD1	TRBJ2-2	TGTGCCAGCAGTCAAAATACAGGGGTTGCCGGGGAGCTGTTTTTT	CASSQNTGVAGELFF
.	TRBV28	.	TRBJ1-4	TGTGCCAGCTCAAATGGGCTACCTGGGACTAATGAAAAACTGTTTTTT	CASSNGLPGTNEKLFF
.	TRBV28	.	TRBJ2-5	TGTGCCAGCAGACTTTATAATCCGGTCGGGGAGACCCAGTACTTC	CASRLYNPVGETQYF
.	TRBV7-7	.	TRBJ2-7	TGTGCCAGCAGCTTAGATTTGGGGTACGAGCAGTACTTC	CASSLDLGYEQYF
.	TRBV20-1	.	TRBJ2-3	TGCAGTGCACTCGGACTCCGGGGGTATTTT	CSALGLRGYF
.	TRBV4-2	TRBD2	TRBJ2-1	TGTGCCAGCAGCCTTCCGGGACTAGCGGGAGGCAATGAGCAGTTCTTC	CASSLPGLAGGNEQFF
.	TRBV25-1	.	TRBJ1-6	TGTGCCAGCAGTGACAGGTTGCATTCACCCCTCCACTTT	CASSDRLHSPLHF
.	TRBV14	TRBD1	TRBJ1-2	TGTGCCAGCAGCCAAGGGGACAGGAGGACTAACTATGGCTACACCTTC	CASSQGDRRTNYGYTF
.	TRBV7-2	TRBD2	TRBJ2-1	TGTGCCAGCAGCTTGGTGGCGGGAGAAGTCAATGAGCAGTTCTTC	CASSLVAGEVNEQFF
.	TRBV7-2	.	TRBJ1-4	TGTGCCAGCGCGACACCCGGACATGAAAAACTGTTTTTT	CASATPGHEKLFF
.	TRBV7-8	.	TRBJ1-3	TGTGCCAGCAGCTTAGTGACAGGAGGAAACACCATATATTTT	CASSLVTGGNTIYF
.	TRBV5-1	TRBD1	TRBJ2-7	TGCGCCAGCAGCTCGGGACAGAGCTCCTACGAGCAGTACTTC	CASSSGQSSYEQYF
few	TRBV28	.	TRBJ1-5	TGTGCCACTAACGGGATTGTCAATCAGCCCCAGCATTTT	CATNGIVNQPQHF
.	TRBV7-9	.	TRBJ2-5	TGTGCCAGCAGCTTAGGACGTGCCGCCCAAGAGACCCAGTACTTC	CASSLGRAAQETQYF
.	TRBV11-2	TRBD1	TRBJ2-6	TGTGCCAGCAGCTTAATTCTCAGGGGGCGCGGGTATGGGGCCAACGTCCTGACTTTC	CASSLILRGRGYGANVLTF
.	TRBV27	TRBD1	TRBJ1-5	TGTGCCAGCAGTTTAATCAGGGGGGACAATCAGCCCCAGCATTTT	CASSLIRGDNQPQHF
.	TRBV5-1	.	TRBJ2-7	TGCGCCAGCAGCTTGCGTCTTACCACGCCCCACGAGCAGTACTTC	CASSLRLTTPHEQYF
.	TRBV2	.	TRBJ2-2	TGTGCCAGCGGCTCGAACACCGGGGAGCTGTTTTTT	CASGSNTGELFF
.	TRBV10-3	.	TRBJ2-3	TGTGCCATCAAGCGTCCGGGAGATACGCAGTATTTT	CAIKRPGDTQYF